The clone carrying this TCR beta chain was detected once. Its antigen remains unknown. The data originate from a study of shared clonotypes between healthy human individuals. An even split of each subset's genomic DNA across several immunoSEQ plates was performed. Ten immunoSEQ deep assay plates were used to sequence the DNA of unsorted PBMCs. Sequenced by immunoSEQ multiplex PCR; TCRdb stores in-frame clones only, minus some. This repertoire shows hundreds of thousands of clones, approximately 77% found once; its top ten account for 12%. Study observations and caveats: Sampling included only blood; tissue repertoires likely differ.

The germline gives CDR1 LNHNV, CDR2 YYDKDF (reference sequence). The CDR3 length is 16 residues. Trimming took 1 base from V and 2 from J, leaving 15 bases between them. This TCR was sampled from a woman aged 40 to 49 in good health. Some clones in this sample may be carry-over from other donors' samples. V is TRBV15 and J is TRBJ2-7, with a possible D match to TRBD2 (6 bases). The sequenced sample consisted of PBMCs. The CDR3: CATSRAGEEWTYEQYF. CDR3 nucleotides: TGTGCCACCAGCAGAGCGGGAGAAGAGTGGACCTACGAGCAGTACTTC.